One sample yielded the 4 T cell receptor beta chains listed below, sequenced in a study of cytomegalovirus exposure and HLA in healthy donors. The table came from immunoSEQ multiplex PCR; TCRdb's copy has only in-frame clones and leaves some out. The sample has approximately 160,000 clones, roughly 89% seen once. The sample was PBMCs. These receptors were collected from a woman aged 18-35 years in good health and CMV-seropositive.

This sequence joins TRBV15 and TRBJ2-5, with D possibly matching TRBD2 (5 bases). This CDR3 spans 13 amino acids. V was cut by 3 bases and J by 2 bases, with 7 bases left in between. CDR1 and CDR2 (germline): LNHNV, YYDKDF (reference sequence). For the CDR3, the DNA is TGTGCCACCAGCAGCGGGAAACAAGAGACCCAGTACTTC. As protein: CATSSGKQETQYF.

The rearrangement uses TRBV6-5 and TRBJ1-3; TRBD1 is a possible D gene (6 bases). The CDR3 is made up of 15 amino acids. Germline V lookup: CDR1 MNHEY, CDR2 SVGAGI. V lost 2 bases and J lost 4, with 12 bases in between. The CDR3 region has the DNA TGTGCCAGCAGTTACGGGGCAGGGGAGGGAAACACCATATATTTT. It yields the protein CASSYGAGEGNTIYF.

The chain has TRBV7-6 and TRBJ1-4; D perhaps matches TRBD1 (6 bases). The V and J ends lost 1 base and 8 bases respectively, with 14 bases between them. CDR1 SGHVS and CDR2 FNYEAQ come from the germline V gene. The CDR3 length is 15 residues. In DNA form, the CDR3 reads TGTGCCAGCAGCTTAGATCAGGGGATGGACGAAAAACTGTTTTTT. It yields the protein CASSLDQGMDEKLFF.

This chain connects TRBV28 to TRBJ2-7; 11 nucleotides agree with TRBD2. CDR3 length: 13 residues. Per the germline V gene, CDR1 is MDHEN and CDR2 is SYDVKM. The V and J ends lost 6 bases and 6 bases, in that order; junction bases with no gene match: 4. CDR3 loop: CASRQLAGAEQYF. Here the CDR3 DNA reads TGTGCCAGCAGACAACTAGCGGGAGCCGAGCAGTACTTC.